Here is one T cell receptor beta chain with its context. Antigen: not known. The CDR3 length is 16 residues. The trim removed 5 bases at V and 1 base at J, leaving 8 bases unmatched. CDR1 and CDR2 (germline): SGHVS, FQNEAQ. Data came from immunoSEQ multiplex PCR; TCRdb stores just in-frame clones and leaves some out. The data show 35,000 to 50,000 clones, around 94% seen once. Indicated time point: week 35, safety follow-up. Topical imiquimod accompanied each vaccine dose, which consisted of 300 ug of mutant IDH1 20-mer peptide. Patients had eight vaccinations, in weeks 1, 3, 5, 7, 11, 15, 19 and 23. New IDH1-mutant, ATRX-lost WHO grade 3 or 4 astrocytomas occurred in donors. These data come from a study of a mutant IDH1 vaccine in newly diagnosed glioma. The wider study: With temozolomide cycles, or 4-6 weeks after radiotherapy alone, vaccination was started.

The rearrangement links TRBV7-8 to TRBJ2-5; 9 bases align to TRBD1. The TCR was taken from a man aged 50 to 60 with glioma. The source material was PBMCs, sampled from a glioma patient whose treatment included an IDH1 peptide vaccine. The CDR3 reads CASSLRRDRVQETQYF. The CDR3, as DNA: TGTGCCAGCAGCCTTAGACGGGACAGGGTCCAAGAGACCCAGTACTTC.